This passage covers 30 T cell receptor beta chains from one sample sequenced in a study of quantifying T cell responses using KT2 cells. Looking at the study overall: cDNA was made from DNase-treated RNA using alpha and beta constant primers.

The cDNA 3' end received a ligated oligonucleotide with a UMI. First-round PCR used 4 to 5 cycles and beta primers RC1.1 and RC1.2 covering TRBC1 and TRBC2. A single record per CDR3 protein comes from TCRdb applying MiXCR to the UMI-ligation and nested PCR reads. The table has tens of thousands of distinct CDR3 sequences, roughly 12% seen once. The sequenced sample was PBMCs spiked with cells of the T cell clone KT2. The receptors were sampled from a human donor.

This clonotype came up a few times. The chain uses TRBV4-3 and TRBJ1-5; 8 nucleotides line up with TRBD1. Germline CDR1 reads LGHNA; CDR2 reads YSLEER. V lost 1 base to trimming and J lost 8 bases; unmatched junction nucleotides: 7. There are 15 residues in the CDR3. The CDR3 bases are TGCGCCAGCAGCCAAGGGACAGGGACGTTGGAGCCCCAGCATTTT. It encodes CASSQGTGTLEPQHF.

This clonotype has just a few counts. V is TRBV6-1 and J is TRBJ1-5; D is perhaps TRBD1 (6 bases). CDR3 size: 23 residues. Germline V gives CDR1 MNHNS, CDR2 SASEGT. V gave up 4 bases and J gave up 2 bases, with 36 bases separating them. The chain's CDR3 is CASSVSVRGARPSGSGRNQPQHF. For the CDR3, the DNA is TGTGCCAGCAGTGTGAGCGTCAGGGGAGCCCGGCCCTCGGGGAGCGGGCGCAATCAGCCCCAGCATTTT.

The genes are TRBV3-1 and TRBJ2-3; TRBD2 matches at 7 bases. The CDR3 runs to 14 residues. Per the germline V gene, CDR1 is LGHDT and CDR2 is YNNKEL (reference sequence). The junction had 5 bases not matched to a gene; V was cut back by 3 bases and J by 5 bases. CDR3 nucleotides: TGTGCCAGCAGCCAGGGAGGGTGGCAAGATACGCAGTATTTT. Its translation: CASSQGGWQDTQYF.

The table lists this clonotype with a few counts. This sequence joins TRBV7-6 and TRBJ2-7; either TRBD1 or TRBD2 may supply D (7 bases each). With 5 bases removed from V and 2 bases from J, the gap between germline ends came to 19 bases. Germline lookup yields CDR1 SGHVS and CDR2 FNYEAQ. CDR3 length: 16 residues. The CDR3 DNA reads TGTGCCAGCAGCCAGGGGGGGGGCAGTCTAGCCTACGAGCAGTACTTC. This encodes CASSQGGGSLAYEQYF.

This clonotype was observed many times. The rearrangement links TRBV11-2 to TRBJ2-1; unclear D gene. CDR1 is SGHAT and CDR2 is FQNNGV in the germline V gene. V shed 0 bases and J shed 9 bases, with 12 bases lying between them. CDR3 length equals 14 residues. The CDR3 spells CASSLDGRVGEQFF. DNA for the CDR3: TGTGCCAGCAGCTTAGATGGTCGTGTCGGTGAGCAGTTCTTC.

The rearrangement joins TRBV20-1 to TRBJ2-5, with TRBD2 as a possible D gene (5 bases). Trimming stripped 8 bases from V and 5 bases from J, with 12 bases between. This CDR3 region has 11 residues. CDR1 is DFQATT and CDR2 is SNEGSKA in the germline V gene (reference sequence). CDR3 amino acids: CSFGVQETQYF. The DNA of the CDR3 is TGCAGTTTCGGGGTACAGGAGACCCAGTACTTC.

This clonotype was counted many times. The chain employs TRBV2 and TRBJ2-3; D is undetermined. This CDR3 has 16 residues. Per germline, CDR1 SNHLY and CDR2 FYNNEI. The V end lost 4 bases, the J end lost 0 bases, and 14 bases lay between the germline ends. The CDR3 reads CASSVGADLSTDTQYF. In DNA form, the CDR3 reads TGTGCCAGCAGTGTAGGCGCTGACTTGAGCACAGATACGCAGTATTTT.

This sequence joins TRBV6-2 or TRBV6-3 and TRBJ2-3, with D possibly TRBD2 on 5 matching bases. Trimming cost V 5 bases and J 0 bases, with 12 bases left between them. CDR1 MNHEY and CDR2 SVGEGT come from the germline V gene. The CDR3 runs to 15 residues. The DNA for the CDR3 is TGTGCCAGCAGTACGGACTCGTCTAGCACAGATACGCAGTATTTT. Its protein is CASSTDSSSTDTQYF.

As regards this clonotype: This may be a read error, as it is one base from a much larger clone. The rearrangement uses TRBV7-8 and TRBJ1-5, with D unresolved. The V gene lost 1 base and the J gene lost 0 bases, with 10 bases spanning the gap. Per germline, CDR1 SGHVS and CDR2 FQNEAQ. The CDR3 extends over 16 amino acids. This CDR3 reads CASSLGSINSNQPQHF. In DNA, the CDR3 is TGTGCCAGCAGCTTAGGCTCGATTAATAGCAATCAGCCCCAGCATTTT.

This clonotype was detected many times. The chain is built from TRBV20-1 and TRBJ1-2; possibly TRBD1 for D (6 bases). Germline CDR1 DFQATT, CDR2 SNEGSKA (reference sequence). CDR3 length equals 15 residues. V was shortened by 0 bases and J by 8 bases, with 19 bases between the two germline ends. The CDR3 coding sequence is TGCAGTGCTAGAGATTTAGGGGGAGGGGACGTAGGCTACACCTTC. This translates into CSARDLGGGDVGYTF.

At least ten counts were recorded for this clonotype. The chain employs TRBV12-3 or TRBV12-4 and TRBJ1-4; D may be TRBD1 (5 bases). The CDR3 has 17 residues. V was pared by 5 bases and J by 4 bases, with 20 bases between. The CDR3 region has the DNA TGTGCCAGCAGTAGAGACGGAGCGGGACGGAGTAATGAAAAACTGTTTTTT. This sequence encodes CASSRDGAGRSNEKLFF.

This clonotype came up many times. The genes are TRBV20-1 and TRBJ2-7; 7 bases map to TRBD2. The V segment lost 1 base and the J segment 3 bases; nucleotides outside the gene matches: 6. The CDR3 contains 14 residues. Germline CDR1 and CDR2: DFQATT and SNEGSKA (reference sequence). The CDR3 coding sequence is TGCAGTGCTAGAGGCGGGGAGGGGTACTACGAGCAGTACTTC. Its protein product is CSARGGEGYYEQYF.

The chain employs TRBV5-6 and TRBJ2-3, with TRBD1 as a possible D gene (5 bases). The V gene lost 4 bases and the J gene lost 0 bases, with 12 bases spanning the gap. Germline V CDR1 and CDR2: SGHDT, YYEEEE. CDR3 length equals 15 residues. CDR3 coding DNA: TGTGCCAGCAGCAGAACGGACATTAGCACAGATACGCAGTATTTT. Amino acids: CASSRTDISTDTQYF.

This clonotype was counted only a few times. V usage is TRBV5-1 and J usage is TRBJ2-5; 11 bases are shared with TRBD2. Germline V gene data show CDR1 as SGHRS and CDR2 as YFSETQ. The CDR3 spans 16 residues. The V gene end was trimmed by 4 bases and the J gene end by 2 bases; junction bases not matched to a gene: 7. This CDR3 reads CASSRTSGGRQETQYF. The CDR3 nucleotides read TGCGCCAGCAGCCGAACTAGCGGGGGTCGACAAGAGACCCAGTACTTC.

CDR3 region: CASSEYTSGGSTDTQYF. For the CDR3, the DNA is TGTGCCAGCAGTGAATATACTAGCGGGGGAAGCACAGATACGCAGTATTTT. The gene calls are TRBV25-1 and TRBJ2-3; 11 nucleotides agree with TRBD2. From germline, CDR1 is MGHDK and CDR2 SYGVNS. This CDR3 is built from 17 residues. Trimming took 0 bases from V and 0 from J; bases not matched to a gene: 2.

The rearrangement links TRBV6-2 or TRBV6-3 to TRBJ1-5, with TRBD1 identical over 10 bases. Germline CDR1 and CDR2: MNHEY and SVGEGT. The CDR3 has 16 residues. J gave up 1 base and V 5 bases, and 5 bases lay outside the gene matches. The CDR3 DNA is TGTGCCAGCAGTAGGGGGACAGGGGTAAGCAATCAGCCCCAGCATTTT. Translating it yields CASSRGTGVSNQPQHF.

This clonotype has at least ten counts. This CDR3 reads CASSFRGTSGQETQYF. CDR3 in DNA: TGTGCCAGCAGCTTCCGAGGGACTAGCGGCCAAGAGACCCAGTACTTC. This chain joins TRBV11-3 and TRBJ2-5; 11 nucleotides line up with TRBD2. CDR3 length equals 16 residues. Germline values: CDR1 SGHNT, CDR2 YENEEA. J was trimmed by 1 base and V by 3 bases; bases with no gene match: 4.

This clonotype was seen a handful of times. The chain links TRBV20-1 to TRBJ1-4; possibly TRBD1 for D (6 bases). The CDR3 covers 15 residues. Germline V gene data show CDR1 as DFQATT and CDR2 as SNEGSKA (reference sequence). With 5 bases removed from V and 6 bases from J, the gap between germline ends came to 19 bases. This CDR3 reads CSAADIGGLHEKLFF. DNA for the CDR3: TGCAGTGCTGCCGATATCGGGGGCCTCCATGAAAAACTGTTTTTT.

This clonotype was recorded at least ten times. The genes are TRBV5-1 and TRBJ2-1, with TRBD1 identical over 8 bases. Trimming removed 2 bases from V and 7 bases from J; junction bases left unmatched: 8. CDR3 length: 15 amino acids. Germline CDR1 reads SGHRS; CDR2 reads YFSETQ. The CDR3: CASSLRTGSGNEQFF. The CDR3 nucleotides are TGCGCCAGCAGCTTAAGGACAGGGTCGGGAAATGAGCAGTTCTTC.

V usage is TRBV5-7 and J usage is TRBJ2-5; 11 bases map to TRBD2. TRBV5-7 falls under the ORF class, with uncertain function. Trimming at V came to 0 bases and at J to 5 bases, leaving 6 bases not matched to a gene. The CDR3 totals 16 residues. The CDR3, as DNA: TGTGCCAGCAGCTTGGATTTGGGACTAGCGGAGGAGACCCAGTACTTC. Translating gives CASSLDLGLAEETQYF.

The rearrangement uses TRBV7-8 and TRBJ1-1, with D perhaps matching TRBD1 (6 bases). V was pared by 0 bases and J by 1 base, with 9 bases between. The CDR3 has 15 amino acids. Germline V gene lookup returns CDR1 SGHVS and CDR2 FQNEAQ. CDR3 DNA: TGTGCCAGCAGCTTAGCAACAGGGCGGAACACTGAAGCTTTCTTT. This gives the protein CASSLATGRNTEAFF.

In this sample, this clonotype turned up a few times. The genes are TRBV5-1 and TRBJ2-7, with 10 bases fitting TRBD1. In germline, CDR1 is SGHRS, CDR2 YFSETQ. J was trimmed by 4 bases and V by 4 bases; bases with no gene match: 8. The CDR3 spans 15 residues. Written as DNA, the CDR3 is TGCGCCAGCAGCCGACCCGACAGGGGGCCGTACGAGCAGTACTTC. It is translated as CASSRPDRGPYEQYF.

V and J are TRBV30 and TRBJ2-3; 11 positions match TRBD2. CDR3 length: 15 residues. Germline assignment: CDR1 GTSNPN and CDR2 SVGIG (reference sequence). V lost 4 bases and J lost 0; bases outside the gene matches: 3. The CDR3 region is CAWTASGGSTDTQYF. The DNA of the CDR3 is TGTGCCTGGACCGCTAGCGGGGGGAGCACAGATACGCAGTATTTT.

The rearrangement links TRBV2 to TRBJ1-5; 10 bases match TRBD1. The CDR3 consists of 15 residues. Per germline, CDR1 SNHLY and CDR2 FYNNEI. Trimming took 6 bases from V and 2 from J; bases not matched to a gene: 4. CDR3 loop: CASRGQGTGNQPQHF. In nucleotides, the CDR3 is TGTGCCAGCAGGGGACAGGGGACGGGCAATCAGCCCCAGCATTTT.

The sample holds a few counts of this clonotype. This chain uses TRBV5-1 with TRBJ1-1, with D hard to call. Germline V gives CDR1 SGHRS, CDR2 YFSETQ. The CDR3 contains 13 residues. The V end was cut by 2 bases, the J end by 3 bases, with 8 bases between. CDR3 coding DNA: TGCGCCAGCAGCTTTGGGTCAGACACTGAAGCTTTCTTT. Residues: CASSFGSDTEAFF. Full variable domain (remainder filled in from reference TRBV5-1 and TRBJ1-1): KAGVTQTPRYLIKTRGQQVTLSCSPISGHRSVSWYQQTPGQGLQFLFEYFSETQRNKGNFPGRFSGRQFSNSRSEMNVSTLELGDSALYLCASSFGSDTEAFFGQGTRLTVV.

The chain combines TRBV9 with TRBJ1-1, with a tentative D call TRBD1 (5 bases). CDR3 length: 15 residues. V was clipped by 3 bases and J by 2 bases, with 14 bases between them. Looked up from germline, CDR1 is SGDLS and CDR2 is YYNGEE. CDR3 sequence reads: CASSEATVANTEAFF. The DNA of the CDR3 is TGTGCCAGCAGCGAGGCGACAGTGGCTAACACTGAAGCTTTCTTT.

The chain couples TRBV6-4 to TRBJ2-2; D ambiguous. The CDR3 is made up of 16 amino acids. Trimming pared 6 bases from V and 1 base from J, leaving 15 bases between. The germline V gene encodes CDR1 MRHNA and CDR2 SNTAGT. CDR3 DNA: TGTGCCAGCAGATCTTCCCCTCTCTTGAACACCGGGGAGCTGTTTTTT. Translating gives CASRSSPLLNTGELFF.

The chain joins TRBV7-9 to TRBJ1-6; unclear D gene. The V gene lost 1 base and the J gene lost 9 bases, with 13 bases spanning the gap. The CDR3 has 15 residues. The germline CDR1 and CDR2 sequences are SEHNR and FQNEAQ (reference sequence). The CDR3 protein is CASSLDVGDGSPLHF. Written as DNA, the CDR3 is TGTGCCAGCAGCTTAGACGTCGGGGATGGTTCACCCCTCCACTTT. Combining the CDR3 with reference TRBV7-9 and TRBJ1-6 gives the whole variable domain DTGVSQNPRHKITKRGQNVTFRCDPISEHNRLYWYRQTLGQGPEFLTYFQNEAQLEKSRLLSDRFSAERPKGSFSTLEIQRTEQGDSAMYLCASSLDVGDGSPLHFGNGTRLTVT.

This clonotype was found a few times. CDR3 in DNA: TGTGCCAGCAGCTTATTACAGGGGGCCCAAGAGACCCAGTACTTC. Its translation: CASSLLQGAQETQYF. The V and J genes are TRBV7-9 and TRBJ2-5; the match to TRBD1 covers 9 bases. Germline V gives CDR1 SEHNR, CDR2 FQNEAQ (reference sequence). V lost 2 bases to trimming and J lost 1 base; unmatched junction nucleotides: 2. The CDR3 spans 15 residues.

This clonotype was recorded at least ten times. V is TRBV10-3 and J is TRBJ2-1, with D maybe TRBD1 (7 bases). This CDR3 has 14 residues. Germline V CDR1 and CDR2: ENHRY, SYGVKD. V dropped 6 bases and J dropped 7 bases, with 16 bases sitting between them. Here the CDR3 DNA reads TGTGCCATCAGGTCAAGTTCAGGGGGGAATGAGCAGTTCTTC. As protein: CAIRSSSGGNEQFF.